This T cell receptor beta chain is drawn from a study of blood T cell repertoires in COVID-19. Turning to the study itself: T cells, B-cell-depleted T cells, or PBMCs provided the cDNA or gDNA that served as material.

The germline gives CDR1 LGHNA, CDR2 YSLEER. Germline trimming cut 0 bases from V and 6 bases from J; bases unmatched to any gene: 8. The CDR3 loop spans 16 amino acids. Profiled with immunoSEQ multiplex PCR; TCRdb holds only in-frame clones, not every one. The repertoire holds around 270,000 clones, with approximately 86% as singletons. Specimen: peripheral blood. The TCR was taken from a human donor with COVID-19, enrolled during active disease. The donor label of this sample is uncertain. The gene calls are TRBV4-3 and TRBJ2-4; TRBD1 matches at 7 bases. This chain's CDR3 is CASSQDQGERGNIQYF. DNA of the CDR3: TGCGCCAGCAGCCAAGATCAGGGGGAACGGGGAAACATTCAGTACTTC.